This passage covers 29 T cell receptor beta chains from one sample sequenced in a study of control samples from healthy donors and cancer patients. Profiled with immunoSEQ multiplex PCR; TCRdb holds only in-frame clones, not every one. The repertoire has 150,000 to 200,000 clones, around 94% of them found once; the top ten carry around 1.3%. The sequenced material came from blood. These receptors were obtained from a woman aged 18-29 years in good health.

The rearrangement joins TRBV24-1 to TRBJ1-4; no firm D call. V gave up 4 bases and J gave up 5 bases, with 16 bases separating them. This CDR3 region has 16 residues. Germline CDR1 is KGHDR and CDR2 is SFDVKD. CDR3 sequence reads: CATSDARASGNEKLFF. In nucleotides, the CDR3 is TGTGCCACCAGTGACGCACGGGCCTCGGGCAATGAAAAACTGTTTTTT.

The chain uses TRBV5-8 and TRBJ2-2; TRBD1 aligns across 7 bases. Per the germline V gene, CDR1 is SGHTS and CDR2 is YDEGEE. The junction had 6 bases not matched to a gene; V was cut back by 0 bases and J by 4 bases. The CDR3 runs 16 residues. CDR3: CASSLVGGDVTGELFF. The DNA for the CDR3 is TGTGCCAGCAGCTTGGTAGGGGGCGATGTCACCGGGGAGCTGTTTTTT.

This chain uses TRBV7-2 with TRBJ2-1, with 8 nucleotides matching TRBD1. The CDR3 is 14 residues long. Germline V gene lookup returns CDR1 SGHTA and CDR2 FQGNSA. V shed 5 bases and J 6 bases; nucleotides not matched to a gene: 6. The CDR3 spells CASSPRGTGNEQFF. The CDR3 region has the DNA TGTGCCAGCAGCCCGAGAGGGACAGGCAATGAGCAGTTCTTC.

This sequence joins TRBV4-1 and TRBJ1-3; the D is unclear. This CDR3 spans 17 amino acids. V lost 3 bases to trimming and J lost 3 bases, with 18 bases between them. Germline CDR1 reads MGHRA; CDR2 reads YSYEKL. The CDR3 here is CASSHPLLQSGGNTIYF. The CDR3, as DNA: TGCGCCAGCAGCCACCCCCTACTTCAATCCGGTGGAAACACCATATATTTT.

J is TRBJ2-5 and V is TRBV19; 9 bases agree with TRBD1. V dropped 8 bases and J dropped 2; count of bases not matched to a gene: 3. The CDR3 runs 13 residues. Germline assignment: CDR1 LNHDA and CDR2 SQIVND (reference sequence). CDR3 sequence: CASSGTGQETQYF. CDR3 bases: TGTGCCAGTTCGGGGACAGGGCAAGAGACCCAGTACTTC.

The V gene is TRBV2, the J gene TRBJ1-5, with a weak D call TRBD1 (5 bases). V lost 4 bases to trimming and J lost 4 bases, with 26 bases between them. CDR3 length equals 19 residues. In germline, CDR1 is SNHLY, CDR2 FYNNEI. The CDR3 bases are TGTGCCAGCAGTGCGGCAGGGCCCCAGGGACCAAAAATAAATCAGCCCCAGCATTTT. This translates into CASSAAGPQGPKINQPQHF.

This chain connects TRBV18 to TRBJ1-1, with TRBD1 identical over 11 bases. The ends lost 3 bases at V and 5 bases at J; junction bases unmatched: 8. Per the germline V gene, CDR1 is KGHSH and CDR2 is LQKENI. The CDR3 loop spans 16 amino acids. Written as DNA, the CDR3 is TGTGCCAGCTCACCTTTGGGACAGGGGGGGAGTACTGAAGCTTTCTTT. Amino acid sequence: CASSPLGQGGSTEAFF.

CDR3 loop: CASSPPRDASQAFF. CDR3 nucleotide sequence: TGTGCCAGCTCACCACCCCGGGACGCATCTCAAGCTTTCTTT. The chain links TRBV18 to TRBJ1-1; D is possibly TRBD1 (5 bases). Deletions cut 0 bases from V and 9 bases from J, with 14 bases between. The germline V gene encodes CDR1 KGHSH and CDR2 LQKENI. The CDR3 sequence is 14 residues long.

This sequence joins TRBV28 and TRBJ2-7, with 9 bases aligning to TRBD1. V lost 6 bases, J lost 5 bases, and 11 bases stayed unmatched. CDR1 MDHEN and CDR2 SYDVKM come from the germline V gene. This CDR3 has 15 amino acids. CDR3 residues: CASRATGTGSHEQYF. Here the CDR3 DNA reads TGTGCCAGCAGGGCGACCGGGACAGGGAGCCACGAGCAGTACTTC.

The gene calls are TRBV27 and TRBJ1-6; 8 nucleotides agree with TRBD1. Per the germline V gene, CDR1 is MNHEY and CDR2 is SMNVEV (reference sequence). This CDR3 comprises 18 residues. Losses at the gene ends were 8 bases for V and 0 bases for J; bases not matched to a gene: 12. As DNA, the CDR3 is TGTGCCAGCCGCCCGGGACAGGCGACGAGCTCCTATAATTCACCCCTCCACTTT. Its protein is CASRPGQATSSYNSPLHF.

A word on this clone: Other DNA variants within this sample encode the same CDR3. The chain uses TRBV5-6 and TRBJ2-7, with D possibly matching TRBD1 (6 bases). The length of the CDR3 is 13 residues. Per germline, CDR1 SGHDT and CDR2 YYEEEE. Trimming cost V 2 bases and J 4 bases, with 10 bases left between them. The CDR3 bases are TGTGCCAGCAGCTTAGGGGGTGGTTACGAGCAGTACTTC. This gives the protein CASSLGGGYEQYF.

The chain recombines TRBV10-1 with TRBJ2-3; D might be TRBD2 (6 bases). Trimming removed 6 bases at V and 5 bases at J, with 21 bases between. Germline CDR1 reads WNHNN; CDR2 reads SYGVQD (reference sequence). The CDR3 contains 16 residues. For the CDR3, the DNA is TGCGCCAGCAGCAAGGGACTTGGGTATTCAGGAGATACGCAGTATTTT. Translating it yields CASSKGLGYSGDTQYF.

This clone was seen only once. The chain joins TRBV13 to TRBJ1-2; D uncertain. The length of the CDR3 is 14 residues. The V gene lost 2 bases and the J gene lost 4 bases, with 11 bases spanning the gap. Looked up from germline, CDR1 is PRHDT and CDR2 is FYEKMQ (reference sequence). The CDR3 region has the DNA TGTGCCAGCAGCTTAAGTGGTAGGGTCTATGGCTACACCTTC. Its protein product is CASSLSGRVYGYTF.

This rearrangement joins TRBV4-2 to TRBJ1-5; possibly TRBD1 for D (6 bases). The CDR3 runs to 16 residues. Germline CDR1 is LGHNA and CDR2 is YNFKEQ. V lost 5 bases and J 4 bases, leaving 18 bases between the germline ends. The CDR3 loop reads CASSFTPGGQNQPQHF. The CDR3 DNA is TGTGCCAGCAGCTTCACGCCCGGGGGGCAAAATCAGCCCCAGCATTTT.

This sequence joins TRBV5-1 and TRBJ2-3; D perhaps matches TRBD2 (6 bases). The CDR3 is 15 residues long. Trimming removed 0 bases from V and 0 bases from J, with 8 bases in between. CDR1 and CDR2 (germline): SGHRS, YFSETQ. The CDR3 nucleotides are TGCGCCAGCAGCTTGGCCGGGACTAGCACAGATACGCAGTATTTT. It yields the protein CASSLAGTSTDTQYF.

CDR3 residues: CASSQDLGRAYEQYF. Written as DNA, the CDR3 is TGCGCCAGCAGCCAAGATCTAGGAAGGGCCTACGAGCAGTACTTC. The chain couples TRBV4-1 to TRBJ2-7; D gene unclear. The CDR3 loop spans 15 amino acids. The germline V gene encodes CDR1 MGHRA and CDR2 YSYEKL. V lost 0 bases, J lost 2 bases, and 11 bases lay in between.

The CDR3 DNA follows: TGTGCCAGTAGTATCGCCAACAATTACAATGAGCAGTTCTTC. Residues: CASSIANNYNEQFF. The chain uses TRBV19 and TRBJ2-1, with no clear D. CDR1 is LNHDA and CDR2 is SQIVND in the germline V gene (reference sequence). CDR3 length equals 14 residues. Trimming shortened V by 3 bases and J by 4 bases, and 10 bases separated the two germline ends.

The chain joins TRBV13 to TRBJ2-1; 10 bases agree with TRBD1. Trimming at V came to 6 bases and at J to 5 bases, leaving 10 bases not matched to a gene. There are 16 residues in the CDR3. Germline assignment: CDR1 PRHDT and CDR2 FYEKMQ (reference sequence). This chain's CDR3 is CASSLTADRGHNEQFF. The CDR3, as DNA: TGTGCCAGCAGTTTGACCGCCGACAGGGGGCACAATGAGCAGTTCTTC.

The gene calls are TRBV18 and TRBJ1-1, with D unclear. The CDR3 has 16 amino acids. Germline CDR1 reads KGHSH; CDR2 reads LQKENI. V shed 10 bases and J shed 0 bases, with 21 bases lying between them. Here the CDR3 reads CATIKGGKSMNTEAFF. CDR3 nucleotide sequence: TGTGCCACCATCAAGGGAGGGAAATCAATGAACACTGAAGCTTTCTTT.

The chain combines TRBV27 with TRBJ1-2; 7 bases align to TRBD1. This CDR3 has 14 residues. The V gene end was trimmed by 3 bases and the J gene end by 6 bases; junction bases not matched to a gene: 7. The germline V gene encodes CDR1 MNHEY and CDR2 SMNVEV (reference sequence). As DNA, the CDR3 is TGTGCCAGCAGTTTCCGGGACAGATCCGATGGCTACACCTTC. Its translation is CASSFRDRSDGYTF.

The gene calls are TRBV4-1 and TRBJ1-1; no clear D gene. The CDR3 covers 16 residues. Per germline, CDR1 MGHRA and CDR2 YSYEKL. V lost 1 base, J lost 2 bases, and 14 bases lay in between. This CDR3 reads CASSQGLTTYNTEAFF. CDR3 bases: TGCGCCAGCAGCCAAGGGCTAACTACATATAACACTGAAGCTTTCTTT.

This clone has just one count. The rearrangement links TRBV5-5 to TRBJ2-5; D uncertain. Deletions cut 0 bases from V and 5 bases from J, with 11 bases between. This CDR3 has 14 amino acids. Germline V gene sequence: CDR1 SGHKS, CDR2 YYEKEE (reference sequence). The CDR3 loop reads CASSLVRLRETQYF. In nucleotides, the CDR3 is TGTGCCAGCAGCTTGGTCCGATTGAGGGAGACCCAGTACTTC.

The chain links TRBV29-1 to TRBJ2-7; D remains ambiguous. V was pared by 2 bases and J by 2 bases, with 10 bases between. The length of the CDR3 is 13 residues. CDR1 is SQVTM and CDR2 is ANQGSEA in the germline V gene. The chain's CDR3 is CSVESAATYEQYF. The CDR3 DNA follows: TGCAGCGTTGAAAGTGCAGCGACCTACGAGCAGTACTTC.

The V and J genes are TRBV19 and TRBJ2-4; 9 bases map to TRBD1. Germline trimming cut 3 bases from V and 8 bases from J; bases unmatched to any gene: 2. This CDR3 spans 13 amino acids. The germline V gene encodes CDR1 LNHDA and CDR2 SQIVND (reference sequence). Here the CDR3 DNA reads TGTGCCAGTAGTATGGGACAGGGTGACATTCAGTACTTC. Residues: CASSMGQGDIQYF.

The CDR3 nucleotides are TGTGCCAGCAGACGAAATCCGGGACAGGGGACTGAAGCTTTCTTT. Its protein product is CASRRNPGQGTEAFF. The chain employs TRBV28 and TRBJ1-1; 10 bases line up with TRBD1. From germline, CDR1 is MDHEN and CDR2 SYDVKM. J gave up 5 bases and V 6 bases, and 9 bases lay outside the gene matches. This CDR3 contains 15 residues.

CDR3 in DNA: TGTGCCAGCAGCCGGACTAGCGGGGAGTACAATGAGCAGTTCTTC. Its protein is CASSRTSGEYNEQFF. The rearrangement joins TRBV3-1 (or the pseudogene TRBV3-2) to TRBJ2-1; 12 bases fit TRBD2. J lost 4 bases, V lost 4 bases, and 2 bases had no gene match. Germline V lookup: CDR1 LGHDT, CDR2 YNNKEL (reference sequence). This CDR3 contains 15 residues.

The chain links TRBV13 to TRBJ1-2; D gene uncertain. Germline-derived CDR1 and CDR2 are PRHDT and FYEKMQ (reference sequence). Trimming took off 0 bases at V and 9 bases at J, with 14 bases between the two ends. The CDR3 has 14 residues. This CDR3 reads CASSLGRVPPRYTF. The CDR3 nucleotides are TGTGCCAGCAGCTTAGGACGGGTTCCCCCTCGCTACACCTTC.

J is TRBJ1-5 and V is TRBV27; D is perhaps TRBD1 (6 bases). CDR1 MNHEY and CDR2 SMNVEV come from the germline V gene (reference sequence). V lost 5 bases and J 5 bases, leaving 19 bases between the germline ends. The CDR3 runs 16 residues. CDR3 sequence (DNA): TGTGCCAGCAGTACTAAACCACAGGGACGTGATCAGCCCCAGCATTTT. Protein product: CASSTKPQGRDQPQHF.

The chain joins TRBV4-2 to TRBJ1-5, with 7 bases aligning to TRBD1. This CDR3 comprises 15 residues. The germline gives CDR1 LGHNA, CDR2 YNFKEQ. Trimming at V came to 4 bases and at J to 5 bases, leaving 8 bases not matched to a gene. CDR3 region: CASSPEQGFDQPQHF. The CDR3 bases are TGTGCCAGCAGCCCTGAACAGGGGTTCGATCAGCCCCAGCATTTT.